The clone carrying this T cell receptor (beta chain) was seen a handful of times. Its specificity is not known. Per the germline V gene, CDR1 is KGHDR and CDR2 is SFDVKD. The CDR3 contains 12 residues. V lost 9 bases and J 4 bases, leaving 9 bases between the germline ends. Researchers tagged individual cDNA molecules with unique molecular identifiers. MiXCR was run by TCRdb on the 5' RACE reads, yielding one entry per CDR3 protein. Of fewer than 85,000 distinct CDR3 sequences in the sample, approximately 13% are singletons; the top ten hold approximately 1.5%. The sample comes from a study of early T cells in non-severe SARS-CoV-2 infection. Study-level points and caveats: Private and CD4 specificities were missed by VDJdb matching, which favored anti-spike CD8 responses.

The chain links TRBV24-1 to TRBJ1-5; D unresolved. This sequence originates from an adult who was a healthcare worker with PCR-confirmed SARS-CoV-2 infection or an uninfected control (not recorded which). Source material: whole blood. This chain's CDR3 is CATSDGNQPQHF. CDR3 nucleotides: TGTGCCACCTCGGACGGGAATCAGCCCCAGCATTTT.